This T cell receptor (beta chain) was identified during a study of blood T cell repertoires in COVID-19. On the study more broadly: Italy, Spain and the United States were the sources of the convalescent and acute COVID-19 samples. PBMCs, B-cell-depleted T cells, or T cells were the source of the cDNA or gDNA that made up the material.

In the source study's methods: Cell counts per sample came from amplifying reference gene primers. Profiled with immunoSEQ multiplex PCR; TCRdb holds only in-frame clones, not every one. D and trimming come from the DNA, and the V and J calls and clone size come from that table. This table holds fewer than 300,000 clones, roughly 92% found once. Seattle participants joined during active infection and were tracked over time. V lost 2 bases and J lost 4, with 14 bases in between. Germline CDR1 is MDHEN and CDR2 is SYDVKM. This CDR3 comprises 15 residues. The sample was peripheral blood. The chain combines TRBV28 with TRBJ1-2; the D gene is possibly TRBD1 (6 bases). This clonotype originated in a woman in her twenties or thirties with COVID-19, enrolled during active disease. The CDR3 reads CASSLQRGAAYGYTF. The CDR3 region has the DNA TGTGCCAGCAGTTTACAACGGGGGGCGGCCTATGGCTACACCTTC.